The 23 T cell receptor beta chains below were found in one sample sequenced in a study of cytomegalovirus exposure and HLA in healthy donors. The data were produced by immunoSEQ multiplex PCR, yet TCRdb's version contains in-frame clones alone and is incomplete. The sample carries 90,000 to 150,000 clones, over 65% recorded once. Sequencing was done on a sample of PBMCs. These receptors were collected from a woman younger than 45 in good health and CMV-seronegative.

The J gene is TRBJ1-3, the V gene TRBV7-6; TRBD1 aligns across 9 bases. The J segment lost 4 bases and the V segment lost 5 bases, leaving 6 bases of the junction unmatched. The CDR3 has 15 residues. The germline gives CDR1 SGHVS, CDR2 FNYEAQ. This CDR3 is CASSEGQGVGNTIYF. In DNA, the CDR3 is TGTGCCAGCAGCGAGGGACAGGGTGTGGGAAACACCATATATTTT.

The genes are TRBV12-5 and TRBJ1-2, with 9 bases lining up with TRBD1. The CDR3 length is 14 residues. Unmatched junction bases numbered 3, after V lost 3 bases and J lost 4 bases. CDR1 LGHNT and CDR2 FRNRAP come from the germline V gene. The CDR3 nucleotides read TGTGCTAGTGGTTTACAGGGACAGGGCTATGGCTACACCTTC. It specifies CASGLQGQGYGYTF.

There are a few counts of this clone. The chain recombines TRBV6-5 with TRBJ1-5; the D gene is possibly TRBD1 (5 bases). The CDR3 length is 14 residues. The V end lost 6 bases, the J end lost 6 bases, and 15 bases lay between the germline ends. Germline assignment: CDR1 MNHEY and CDR2 SVGAGI. This chain's CDR3 is CASRGGGTLQPQHF. The CDR3, as DNA: TGTGCCAGCAGGGGGGGAGGGACTCTTCAGCCCCAGCATTTT.

The V call is TRBV19, the J call TRBJ2-7, with D unclear. There are 13 residues in the CDR3. V shed 3 bases and J shed 1 base, with 7 bases lying between them. From germline, CDR1 is LNHDA and CDR2 SQIVND (reference sequence). The CDR3: CASSIYRSYEQYF. CDR3 bases: TGTGCCAGTAGTATTTACAGATCCTACGAGCAGTACTTC.

The gene calls are TRBV6-6 and TRBJ1-4; D is ambiguous. The CDR3 loop spans 13 amino acids. V lost 7 bases to trimming and J lost 5 bases, with 11 bases between them. In germline, CDR1 is MNHNY, CDR2 SVGAGI (reference sequence). The CDR3 DNA is TGTGCCAGCAAAAGGACGGGGAATGAAAAACTGTTTTTT. This encodes CASKRTGNEKLFF.

The chain is built from TRBV6-5 and TRBJ2-2; D is possibly TRBD2 (7 bases). The germline V gene has CDR1 MNHEY and CDR2 SVGAGI. Trimming took off 2 bases at V and 9 bases at J, with 13 bases between the two ends. This CDR3 has 14 amino acids. This chain's CDR3 is CASSYTGGKWELFF. For the CDR3, the DNA is TGTGCCAGCAGTTACACGGGGGGCAAGTGGGAGCTGTTTTTT.

J is TRBJ1-2 and V is TRBV27, with 9 nucleotides matching TRBD1. V was pared by 4 bases and J by 7 bases, with 4 bases of the junction left unmatched. Germline V gives CDR1 MNHEY, CDR2 SMNVEV (reference sequence). The CDR3 length is 13 residues. The CDR3 DNA reads as TGTGCCAGCAGTTCCGGGACAGGGTCTGGCTACACCTTC. It codes for CASSSGTGSGYTF.

The chain joins TRBV27 to TRBJ2-1; D is possibly TRBD1 (7 bases). Germline-derived CDR1 and CDR2 are MNHEY and SMNVEV (reference sequence). Trimming pared 6 bases from V and 5 bases from J, leaving 20 bases between. The CDR3 spans 16 residues. The CDR3 region is CASSQGGGGGHNEQFF. CDR3 DNA: TGTGCCAGCAGCCAGGGCGGAGGGGGCGGCCACAATGAGCAGTTCTTC.

Many counts were recorded for this clone. The chain uses TRBV27 and TRBJ2-7, with D tentatively TRBD2 (6 bases). Germline V gene data show CDR1 as MNHEY and CDR2 as SMNVEV (reference sequence). Trimming pared 5 bases from V and 6 bases from J, leaving 17 bases between. This CDR3 has 14 amino acids. CDR3 sequence: CASSPLGPEGEQYF. The CDR3 DNA reads as TGTGCCAGCAGTCCCCTAGGGCCGGAGGGCGAGCAGTACTTC.

This chain joins TRBV6-1 and TRBJ1-2; 8 bases are a match to TRBD1. Germline lookup yields CDR1 MNHNS and CDR2 SASEGT. Unmatched junction bases numbered 4, after V lost 6 bases and J lost 4 bases. This CDR3 spans 13 amino acids. CDR3 amino acids: CASRGTGVYGYTF. CDR3 in DNA: TGTGCCAGCAGGGGGACAGGCGTCTATGGCTACACCTTC.

The chain recombines TRBV30 with TRBJ1-3; possible D gene TRBD1, 5 bases. The CDR3 totals 15 residues. Germline loops: CDR1 GTSNPN, CDR2 SVGIG (reference sequence). Trimming pared 2 bases from V and 2 bases from J, leaving 13 bases between. CDR3 in amino acids: CAWSTVGGAGNTIYF. For the CDR3, the DNA is TGTGCCTGGAGTACGGTCGGGGGGGCTGGAAACACCATATATTTT.

The chain joins TRBV2 to TRBJ2-5; possibly TRBD2 for D (7 bases). The CDR3 runs 14 residues. CDR1 is SNHLY and CDR2 is FYNNEI in the germline V gene. Trimming pared 0 bases from V and 5 bases from J, leaving 10 bases between. In DNA, the CDR3 is TGTGCCAGCAGTGAAGCGGGGGGGCTTGAGACCCAGTACTTC. The encoded protein is CASSEAGGLETQYF.

The chain links TRBV30 to TRBJ1-4; D possibly corresponds to TRBD1 (5 bases). From germline, CDR1 is GTSNPN and CDR2 SVGIG (reference sequence). The CDR3 is made up of 13 amino acids. The germline V and J ends were trimmed by 3 bases and 4 bases, with 9 bases remaining between them. CDR3 residues: CAWRGDFNEKLFF. The CDR3, as DNA: TGTGCCTGGAGAGGGGATTTTAATGAAAAACTGTTTTTT.

The V call is TRBV5-4, the J call TRBJ2-3, with D perhaps matching TRBD2 (7 bases). Germline loops: CDR1 SGHNT, CDR2 YYREEE (reference sequence). The length of the CDR3 is 17 residues. V dropped 5 bases and J dropped 2 bases, with 21 bases sitting between them. The CDR3 reads CASRGGPGLLTTDTQYF. The CDR3 bases are TGTGCCAGCAGAGGGGGGCCGGGACTACTGACCACAGATACGCAGTATTTT.

CDR3 in amino acids: CASSYRGGVYGTEAFF. Here the CDR3 DNA reads TGTGCCAGCAGTTACCGAGGGGGGGTATATGGCACTGAAGCTTTCTTT. The chain has TRBV6-5 and TRBJ1-1; D might be TRBD1 (6 bases). The germline CDR1 and CDR2 sequences are MNHEY and SVGAGI. The CDR3 has 16 amino acids. V was cut by 2 bases and J by 4 bases, with 17 bases left in between.

This clone was detected a few times. In nucleotides, the CDR3 is TGTGCCAGTAGTTTCAGGGAGGGATCTCTCTACGAGCAGTACTTC. Its protein product is CASSFREGSLYEQYF. This chain links TRBV19 with TRBJ2-7, with TRBD2 identical over 7 bases. Per the germline V gene, CDR1 is LNHDA and CDR2 is SQIVND (reference sequence). With V trimmed by 5 bases and J by 3 bases, 10 bases remained unmatched. CDR3 length: 15 amino acids.

This clone was recorded only once. The CDR3 sequence is CASSGTSGSSGTQYF. The CDR3 DNA follows: TGTGCCAGCAGTGGGACTAGCGGGTCCTCCGGGACCCAGTACTTC. The chain carries TRBV2 and TRBJ2-5; 11 nucleotides agree with TRBD2. This CDR3 is 15 amino acids long. Trimming removed 4 bases from V and 7 bases from J; junction bases left unmatched: 8. CDR1 and CDR2 (germline): SNHLY, FYNNEI.

This chain uses TRBV7-9 with TRBJ1-2; TRBD1 aligns across 9 bases. This CDR3 has 14 amino acids. Germline V lookup: CDR1 SEHNR, CDR2 FQNEAQ (reference sequence). Trimming took 0 bases from V and 5 from J; bases not matched to a gene: 1. CDR3 sequence reads: CASSLAGQGYGYTF. The CDR3 coding sequence is TGTGCCAGCAGCTTAGCGGGACAGGGATATGGCTACACCTTC.

This clone appeared a few times. The chain recombines TRBV7-2 with TRBJ1-4; 9 nucleotides line up with TRBD1. The germline V gene has CDR1 SGHTA and CDR2 FQGNSA. The CDR3 is 15 residues long. Trimming cost V 8 bases and J 4 bases; bases outside gene matches: 8. The DNA of the CDR3 is TGTGCCAGCGCAACAGGGGGCGCTGGTAATGAAAAACTGTTTTTT. As protein: CASATGGAGNEKLFF.

This sequence joins TRBV5-4 and TRBJ2-5, with a possible D match to TRBD1 (6 bases). V lost 4 bases and J lost 1, with 11 bases in between. The CDR3 loop spans 14 amino acids. CDR1 and CDR2 (germline): SGHNT, YYREEE (reference sequence). CDR3: CASSPGTTQETQYF. The CDR3 region has the DNA TGTGCCAGCAGCCCTGGGACAACCCAAGAGACCCAGTACTTC.

The chain carries TRBV11-2 and TRBJ2-2; TRBD1 matches 10 bases. J was trimmed by 1 base and V by 2 bases; bases with no gene match: 1. The length of the CDR3 is 16 residues. Germline assignment: CDR1 SGHAT and CDR2 FQNNGV. The CDR3, as DNA: TGTGCCAGCAGCTTATGGGACAGGGGGAACACCGGGGAGCTGTTTTTT. Amino acids: CASSLWDRGNTGELFF.

The V gene is TRBV7-6, the J gene TRBJ2-5; TRBD1 aligns across 7 bases. The germline V gene has CDR1 SGHVS and CDR2 FNYEAQ. CDR3 size: 17 residues. The V segment lost 4 bases and the J segment 2 bases; nucleotides outside the gene matches: 13. The CDR3 nucleotides are TGTGCCAGCAGCTGGGGGACAGCTAGGTGGCAACAAGAGACCCAGTACTTC. Translating gives CASSWGTARWQQETQYF.

This chain joins TRBV5-6 and TRBJ1-5; D possibly corresponds to TRBD1 (5 bases). Deletions cut 4 bases from V and 7 bases from J, with 18 bases between. The CDR3 covers 15 residues. Per the germline V gene, CDR1 is SGHDT and CDR2 is YYEEEE. The CDR3 spells CASSLRHYKGQPQHF. CDR3 in DNA: TGTGCCAGCAGCCTGCGACACTACAAGGGGCAGCCCCAGCATTTT.